The 14 T cell receptor beta chains listed next were all sequenced from one sample in a study of T-cell memory formation after mild COVID-19. MiXCR was run by TCRdb on the 5' RACE reads, yielding one entry per CDR3 protein. The sample contains over 350,000 distinct CDR3 sequences, about 16% of which appear only once. The sample consisted of PBMCs or a T cell subset sorted from them (not recorded which). The receptors stem from a man between 18 and 29 years old who had mild COVID-19 (a few samples of this study predate the infection). Cell type and time point are not known.

This clonotype was detected a few times. This CDR3 reads CASSLAGGNYEQYF. DNA of the CDR3: TGTGCCAGCAGCCTAGCGGGGGGTAACTACGAGCAGTACTTC. V usage is TRBV11-2 and J usage is TRBJ2-7, with TRBD2 matching 11 bases. Germline lookup yields CDR1 SGHAT and CDR2 FQNNGV. This CDR3 contains 14 residues. The trim removed 5 bases at V and 3 bases at J, leaving 3 bases unmatched. Drawing the rest from reference TRBV11-2 and TRBJ2-7, the complete variable domain is EAGVAQSPRYKIIEKRQSVAFWCNPISGHATLYWYQQILGQGPKLLIQFQNNGVVDDSQLPKDRFSAERLKGVDSTLKIQPAKLEDSAVYLCASSLAGGNYEQYFGPGTRLTVT.

The chain recombines TRBV7-9 with TRBJ2-5, with 10 nucleotides matching TRBD2. The CDR3 consists of 15 residues. The junction had 4 bases not matched to a gene; V was cut back by 1 base and J by 5 bases. Germline CDR1 and CDR2: SEHNR and FQNEAQ (reference sequence). CDR3 loop: CASSLGSGLAETQYF. CDR3 bases: TGTGCCAGCAGCTTAGGCTCGGGACTAGCGGAGACCCAGTACTTC.

In this sample, this clonotype turned up many times. CDR3 coding DNA: TGTGCCAGCAGCACGAGGGCGACAGGGGGAAACAATGAGCAGTTCTTC. It yields the protein CASSTRATGGNNEQFF. The chain has TRBV5-5 and TRBJ2-1, with 9 bases identical to TRBD1. The germline gives CDR1 SGHKS, CDR2 YYEKEE (reference sequence). The CDR3 has 16 residues. The V segment lost 4 bases and the J segment 5 bases; nucleotides outside the gene matches: 10.

This rearrangement joins TRBV4-3 to TRBJ2-3; weak D call: TRBD2 (5 bases). CDR1 and CDR2 from the germline V gene are LGHNA and YSLEER. Trimming pared 2 bases from V and 5 bases from J, leaving 11 bases between. This CDR3 has 14 amino acids. CDR3 protein: CASSQRRAVDTQYF. CDR3 coding DNA: TGCGCCAGCAGCCAAAGGCGGGCAGTAGATACGCAGTATTTT.

This clonotype was seen a handful of times. The chain is built from TRBV7-6 and TRBJ2-3; unclear D gene. CDR3 length: 13 amino acids. The V end was cut by 3 bases, the J end by 6 bases, with 10 bases between. Germline V lookup: CDR1 SGHVS, CDR2 FNYEAQ. This CDR3 reads CASSFLELDTQYF. CDR3 in DNA: TGTGCCAGCAGCTTCTTAGAACTGGATACGCAGTATTTT.

Many counts were recorded for this clonotype. The chain recombines TRBV7-9 with TRBJ2-7, with 7 bases aligning to TRBD1. Trimming removed 3 bases from V and 2 bases from J; junction bases left unmatched: 1. The CDR3 totals 13 residues. In germline, CDR1 is SEHNR, CDR2 FQNEAQ (reference sequence). For the CDR3, the DNA is TGTGCCAGCAGCTTCACAGGGGCCTACGAGCAGTACTTC. Amino acids: CASSFTGAYEQYF.

This clonotype has at least ten counts. CDR3 nucleotide sequence: TGTGCCAGCAGCTCTGAGGCTAGCTACGAGCAGTACGTC. As protein: CASSSEASYEQYV. The chain combines TRBV5-4 with TRBJ2-7; D unresolved. The germline CDR1 and CDR2 sequences are SGHNT and YYREEE (reference sequence). CDR3 length equals 13 residues. V was pared by 3 bases and J by 3 bases, with 10 bases between.

This clonotype has more than one count but fewer than ten. The rearrangement joins TRBV4-2 to TRBJ2-4; 10 positions match TRBD2. Germline V gene sequence: CDR1 LGHNA, CDR2 YNFKEQ. The CDR3 has 17 amino acids. V dropped 0 bases and J dropped 0; count of bases not matched to a gene: 2. The CDR3 region has the DNA TGTGCCAGCAGCCAAGAGCTAGCGGGGGTAGCCAAAAACATTCAGTACTTC. This codes for CASSQELAGVAKNIQYF.

Only a few counts were recorded for this clonotype. This rearrangement joins TRBV11-2 to TRBJ1-1, with D maybe TRBD1 (6 bases). Germline CDR1 SGHAT, CDR2 FQNNGV. Trimming cost V 2 bases and J 3 bases, with 10 bases left between them. This CDR3 comprises 14 residues. The CDR3 reads CASSLWGADTEAFF. The CDR3, as DNA: TGTGCCAGCAGCTTATGGGGGGCGGACACTGAAGCTTTCTTT.

This clonotype was observed a handful of times. This chain joins TRBV4-3 and TRBJ1-1; no firm D call. Germline CDR1 reads LGHNA; CDR2 reads YSLEER. The CDR3 covers 14 residues. V was trimmed by 0 bases and J by 3 bases, leaving 8 bases between them. The CDR3 DNA reads as TGCGCCAGCAGCCAAGATCTTGGTGACACTGAAGCTTTCTTT. Amino acid sequence: CASSQDLGDTEAFF.

V usage is TRBV12-3 or TRBV12-4 and J usage is TRBJ1-4; 8 bases are a match to TRBD1. The J segment lost 2 bases and the V segment lost 6 bases, leaving 5 bases of the junction unmatched. The CDR3 is 15 residues long. The CDR3 nucleotides read TGTGCCAGCAGCGCGGACAGGGTGACTAATGAAAAACTGTTTTTT. Its protein is CASSADRVTNEKLFF.

This clonotype was detected only a few times. The genes are TRBV6-1 and TRBJ2-7; no firm D call. Deletions cut 9 bases from V and 4 bases from J, with 19 bases between. This CDR3 has 14 residues. Germline CDR1 and CDR2: MNHNS and SASEGT. The CDR3 region is CASKTEVAVYEQYV. The DNA for the CDR3 is TGTGCCAGTAAAACCGAGGTGGCAGTATACGAGCAGTACGTC.

The chain has TRBV6-2 or TRBV6-3 and TRBJ2-7, with D possibly TRBD1 on 6 matching bases. CDR1 is MNHEY, CDR2 SVGEGT, per germline. This CDR3 region has 16 residues. V lost 7 bases and J 4 bases, leaving 23 bases between the germline ends. CDR3 region: CASIGRPGHNYYEQYF. In nucleotides, the CDR3 is TGTGCCAGCATTGGGAGACCGGGACACAACTATTACGAGCAGTACTTC.

Only a few counts were recorded for this clonotype. This chain uses TRBV7-2 with TRBJ2-1; D not certain. Germline-derived CDR1 and CDR2 are SGHTA and FQGNSA. The CDR3 totals 14 residues. Trimming stripped 5 bases from V and 0 bases from J, with 8 bases between. The CDR3 loop is CASSNVGSYNEQFF. The CDR3 DNA reads as TGTGCCAGCAGCAACGTCGGCTCCTACAATGAGCAGTTCTTC.